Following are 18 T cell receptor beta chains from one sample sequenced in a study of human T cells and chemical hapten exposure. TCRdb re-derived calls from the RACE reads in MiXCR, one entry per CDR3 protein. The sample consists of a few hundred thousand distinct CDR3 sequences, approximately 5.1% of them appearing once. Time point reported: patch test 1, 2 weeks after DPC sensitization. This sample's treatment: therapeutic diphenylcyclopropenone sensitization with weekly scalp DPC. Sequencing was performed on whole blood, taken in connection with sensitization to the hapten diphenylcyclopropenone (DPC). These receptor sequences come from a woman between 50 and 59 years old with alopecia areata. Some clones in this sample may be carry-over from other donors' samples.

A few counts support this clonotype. Here the CDR3 reads CASSQRRASGSQETQYF. In DNA form, the CDR3 reads TGTGCCAGCAGCCAGAGGCGGGCTAGCGGGAGCCAAGAGACCCAGTACTTC. V is TRBV7-2 and J is TRBJ2-5; 10 bases align to TRBD2. Trimming removed 5 bases from V and 1 base from J; junction bases left unmatched: 10. CDR3 length: 17 residues. Per germline, CDR1 SGHTA and CDR2 FQGNSA. Full variable domain (remainder filled in from reference TRBV7-2 and TRBJ2-5): GAGVSQSPSNKVTEKGKDVELRCDPISGHTALYWYRQSLGQGLEFLIYFQGNSAPDKSGLPSDRFSAERTGGSVSTLTIQRTQQEDSAVYLCASSQRRASGSQETQYFGPGTRLLVL.

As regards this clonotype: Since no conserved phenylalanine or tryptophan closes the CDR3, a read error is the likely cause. The CDR3 loop reads CASSSTQRGTDTQYL. The CDR3 DNA reads as TGTGCCAGCAGCTCTACCCAGAGGGGCACAGATACGCAGTATCTT. The chain has TRBV5-8 and TRBJ2-3; possible D gene TRBD2, 5 bases. Germline V gene lookup returns CDR1 SGHTS and CDR2 YDEGEE. V was shortened by 3 bases and J by 1 base, with 12 bases between the two germline ends. CDR3 length equals 15 residues.

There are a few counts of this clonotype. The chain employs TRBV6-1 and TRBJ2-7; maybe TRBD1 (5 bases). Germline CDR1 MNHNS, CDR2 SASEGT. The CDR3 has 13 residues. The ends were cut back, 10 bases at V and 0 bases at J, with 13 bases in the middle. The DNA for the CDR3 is TGTGCCACCTACCACAGGAGCTCCTACGAGCAGTACTTC. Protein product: CATYHRSSYEQYF.

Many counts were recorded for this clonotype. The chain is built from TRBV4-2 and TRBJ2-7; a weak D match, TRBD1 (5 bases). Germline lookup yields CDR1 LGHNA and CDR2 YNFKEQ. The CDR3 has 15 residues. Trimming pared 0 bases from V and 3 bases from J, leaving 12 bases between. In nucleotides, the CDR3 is TGTGCCAGCAGCCAAGAAGCAGGGATGCACTACGAGCAGTACTTC. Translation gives CASSQEAGMHYEQYF.

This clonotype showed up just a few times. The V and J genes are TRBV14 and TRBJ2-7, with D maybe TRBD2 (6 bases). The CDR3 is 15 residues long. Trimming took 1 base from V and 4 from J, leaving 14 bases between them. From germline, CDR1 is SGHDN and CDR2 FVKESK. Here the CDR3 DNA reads TGTGCCAGCAGCCAAGGCGGAGGACTACAATACGAGCAGTACTTC. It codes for CASSQGGGLQYEQYF.

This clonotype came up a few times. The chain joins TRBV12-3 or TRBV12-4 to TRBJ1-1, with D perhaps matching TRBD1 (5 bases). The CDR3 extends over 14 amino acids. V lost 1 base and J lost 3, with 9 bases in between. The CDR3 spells CASSLGGDYTEAFF. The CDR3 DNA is TGTGCCAGCAGTTTAGGGGGCGACTACACTGAAGCTTTCTTT.

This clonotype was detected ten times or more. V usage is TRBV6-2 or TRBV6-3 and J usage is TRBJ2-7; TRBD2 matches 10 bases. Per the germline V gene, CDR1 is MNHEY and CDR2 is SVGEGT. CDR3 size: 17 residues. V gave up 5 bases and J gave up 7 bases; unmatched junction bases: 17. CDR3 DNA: TGTGCCAGCAGTGCCCCCCGGAAGGTAGCGGGAGGTCAGGAGCAGTACTTC. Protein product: CASSAPRKVAGGQEQYF.

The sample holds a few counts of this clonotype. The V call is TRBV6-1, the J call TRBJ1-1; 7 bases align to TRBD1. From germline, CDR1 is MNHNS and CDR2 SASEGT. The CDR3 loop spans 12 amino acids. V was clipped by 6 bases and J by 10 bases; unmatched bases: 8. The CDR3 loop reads CASSVDRVLAFF. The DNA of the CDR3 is TGTGCCAGCAGCGTCGACAGGGTTTTAGCTTTCTTT.

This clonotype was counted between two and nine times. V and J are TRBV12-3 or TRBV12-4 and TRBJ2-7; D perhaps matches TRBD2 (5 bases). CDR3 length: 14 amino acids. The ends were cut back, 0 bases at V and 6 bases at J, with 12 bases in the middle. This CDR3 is CASSLAHVRGEQYF. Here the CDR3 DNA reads TGTGCCAGCAGTTTAGCGCACGTCCGGGGCGAGCAGTACTTC.

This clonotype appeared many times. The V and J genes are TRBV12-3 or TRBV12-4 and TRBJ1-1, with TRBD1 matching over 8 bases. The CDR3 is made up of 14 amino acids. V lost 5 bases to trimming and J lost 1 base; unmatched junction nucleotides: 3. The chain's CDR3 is CASSTGTGNTEAFF. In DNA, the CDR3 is TGTGCCAGCAGTACAGGGACAGGGAACACTGAAGCTTTCTTT.

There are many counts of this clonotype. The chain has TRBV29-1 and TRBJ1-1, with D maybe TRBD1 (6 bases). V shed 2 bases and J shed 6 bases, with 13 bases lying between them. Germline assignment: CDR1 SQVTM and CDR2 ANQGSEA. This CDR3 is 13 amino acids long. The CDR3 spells CSVETAGVAEAFF. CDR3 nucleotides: TGCAGCGTTGAAACGGCAGGGGTGGCTGAAGCTTTCTTT.

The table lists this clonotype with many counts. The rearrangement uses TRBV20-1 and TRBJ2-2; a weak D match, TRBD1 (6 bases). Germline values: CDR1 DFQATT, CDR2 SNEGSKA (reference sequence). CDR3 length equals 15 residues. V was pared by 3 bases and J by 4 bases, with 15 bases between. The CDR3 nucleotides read TGCAGTGCTAGGTCCACAGGGTTGGTCACCGGGGAGCTGTTTTTT. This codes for CSARSTGLVTGELFF.

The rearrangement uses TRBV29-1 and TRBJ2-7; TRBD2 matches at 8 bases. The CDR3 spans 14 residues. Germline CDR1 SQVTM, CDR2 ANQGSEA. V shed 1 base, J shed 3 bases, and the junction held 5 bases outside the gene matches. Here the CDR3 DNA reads TGCAGCGTTGAAGGTCTAGCGGGTGTCTACGAGCAGTACTTC. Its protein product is CSVEGLAGVYEQYF.

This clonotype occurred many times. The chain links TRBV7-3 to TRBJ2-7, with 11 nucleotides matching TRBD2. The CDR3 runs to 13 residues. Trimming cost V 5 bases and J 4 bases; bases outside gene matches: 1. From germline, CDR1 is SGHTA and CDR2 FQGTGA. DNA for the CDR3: TGTGCCAGCAGCACTAGCGGGGGTTACGAGCAGTACTTC. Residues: CASSTSGGYEQYF.

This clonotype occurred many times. The DNA for the CDR3 is TGTGCCAGCAGTGAAGAGGCAAGTAATTCACCCCTCCACTTT. It codes for CASSEEASNSPLHF. The chain joins TRBV2 to TRBJ1-6, with D uncertain. The length of the CDR3 is 14 residues. Deletions cut 1 base from V and 6 bases from J, with 7 bases between. Germline V gene data show CDR1 as SNHLY and CDR2 as FYNNEI. The whole variable domain, remainder taken from reference TRBV2 and TRBJ1-6, is EPEVTQTPSHQVTQMGQEVILRCVPISNHLYFYWYRQILGQKVEFLVSFYNNEISEKSEIFDDQFSVERPDGSNFTLKIRSTKLEDSAMYFCASSEEASNSPLHFGNGTRLTVT.

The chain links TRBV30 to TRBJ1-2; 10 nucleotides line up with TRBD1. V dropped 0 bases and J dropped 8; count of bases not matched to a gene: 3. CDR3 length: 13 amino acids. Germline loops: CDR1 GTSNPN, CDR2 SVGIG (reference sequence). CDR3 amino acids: CAWSVDRGRGYTF. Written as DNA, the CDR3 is TGTGCCTGGAGTGTGGACAGGGGGAGAGGCTACACCTTC.

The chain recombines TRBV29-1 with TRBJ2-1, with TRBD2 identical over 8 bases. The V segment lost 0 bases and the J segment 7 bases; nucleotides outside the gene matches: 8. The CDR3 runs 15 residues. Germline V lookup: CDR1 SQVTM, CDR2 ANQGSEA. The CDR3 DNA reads TGCAGCGTTGAAGATACGGGAGGGCCGAGGAATGAGCAGTTCTTC. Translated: CSVEDTGGPRNEQFF.

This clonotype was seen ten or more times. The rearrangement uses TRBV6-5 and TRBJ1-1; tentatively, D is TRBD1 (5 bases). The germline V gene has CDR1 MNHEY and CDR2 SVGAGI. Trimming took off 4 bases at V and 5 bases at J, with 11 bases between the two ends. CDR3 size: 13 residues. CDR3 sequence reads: CASSWDWGTEAFF. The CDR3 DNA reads TGTGCCAGCAGTTGGGATTGGGGGACTGAAGCTTTCTTT.